These 2 T cell receptor beta chains came from one sample sequenced in a study of T cells in Graves' hyperthyroidism and ophthalmopathy. TCR beta CDR3 region amplification was performed from RNA transcripts. HTBI primers drove first-round RT-PCR of the TCR CDR3. TCRdb re-called the multiplex PCR reads through MiXCR, storing one row per CDR3 protein. The sample has about 300,000 distinct CDR3 sequences; roughly 19% are singletons. Specimen: blood. The receptors here all came from a man in his forties or fifties with Graves' ophthalmopathy.

This clonotype was counted only a few times. V is TRBV6-6 and J is TRBJ1-2; D gene uncertain. The CDR3 spans 17 residues. Germline CDR1 and CDR2: MNHNY and SVGAGI (reference sequence). Trimming left V 0 bases short and J 7 bases short, with 21 bases between. CDR3 sequence reads: CASSYSAVFGSRVGYTF. CDR3 DNA: TGTGCCAGCAGTTACTCGGCCGTTTTTGGATCGCGCGTTGGCTACACCTTC.

In this sample, this clonotype turned up many times. The J gene is TRBJ2-5, the V gene TRBV7-3, with TRBD1 matching over 10 bases. The CDR3 consists of 15 residues. The V and J ends lost 5 bases and 5 bases, in that order; junction bases with no gene match: 8. Looked up from germline, CDR1 is SGHTA and CDR2 is FQGTGA. The CDR3 reads CASSPATGGIETQYF. The CDR3 DNA reads TGTGCCAGCAGCCCGGCGACAGGGGGCATTGAGACCCAGTACTTC. Complete variable domain (other parts from reference TRBV7-3 and TRBJ2-5): GAGVSQTPSNKVTEKGKYVELRCDPISGHTALYWYRQSLGQGPEFLIYFQGTGAADDSGLPNDRFFAVRPEGSVSTLKIQRTERGDSAVYLCASSPATGGIETQYFGPGTRLLVL.